This is a list of T cell receptor beta chains from one sample in a study of cytomegalovirus exposure and HLA in healthy donors. Assay used: immunoSEQ multiplex PCR; TCRdb lists only in-frame clones, some missing. The data hold some 190,000 clones, with under 85% observed a single time. Sequencing input: PBMCs. These receptor sequences come from a woman under 30 in good health and CMV-seronegative. Both conserved end residues are trimmed from each CDR3. D genes are given only for firm matches.

CDR3aa: ASSFSGQNEKLF
len: 12
j_gene: TRBJ1-4
d_gene: -
v_gene: TRBV11-2

CDR3aa: ASSEPSRGRRAGDTQY
len: 16
j_gene: TRBJ2-3
d_gene: TRBD2
v_gene: TRBV6-1

CDR3aa: ASRAGGAETQY
len: 11
j_gene: TRBJ2-5
d_gene: TRBD2
v_gene: TRBV7-2

CDR3aa: ASSARWNEQF
len: 10
j_gene: TRBJ2-1
d_gene: -
v_gene: TRBV9

CDR3aa: ASQAGDTQY
len: 9
j_gene: TRBJ2-3
d_gene: -
v_gene: TRBV2

CDR3aa: ASRDTLSYEQY
len: 11
j_gene: TRBJ2-7
d_gene: -
v_gene: TRBV28

CDR3aa: ASSLGAGETDTQY
len: 13
j_gene: TRBJ2-3
d_gene: TRBD2
v_gene: TRBV5-1

CDR3aa: ASSHGTPYSNQPQH
len: 14
j_gene: TRBJ1-5
d_gene: -
v_gene: TRBV19

CDR3aa: ASKRQLPSSYNSPLH
len: 15
j_gene: TRBJ1-6
d_gene: -
v_gene: TRBV2

CDR3aa: ASSQEAGGDQPQH
len: 13
j_gene: TRBJ1-5
d_gene: -
v_gene: TRBV5-1

CDR3aa: ASSLDRGNTGELF
len: 13
j_gene: TRBJ2-2
d_gene: TRBD1
v_gene: TRBV5-1

CDR3aa: ASSYTVGTGNTIY
len: 13
j_gene: TRBJ1-3
d_gene: -
v_gene: TRBV6-5

CDR3aa: ASSSPLAGAETYNEQF
len: 16
j_gene: TRBJ2-1
d_gene: TRBD2
v_gene: TRBV5-1

CDR3aa: ASTVVRGLSGNTIY
len: 14
j_gene: TRBJ1-3
d_gene: -
v_gene: TRBV5-6

CDR3aa: AISESGVGELF
len: 11
j_gene: TRBJ2-2
d_gene: -
v_gene: TRBV10-3

CDR3aa: ASSPASGSSYEQY
len: 13
j_gene: TRBJ2-7
d_gene: -
v_gene: TRBV28

CDR3aa: ASSFTGLQKTQY
len: 12
j_gene: TRBJ2-5
d_gene: -
v_gene: TRBV2

CDR3aa: ASSFGDSGSYNSPLH
len: 15
j_gene: TRBJ1-6
d_gene: -
v_gene: TRBV28

CDR3aa: AWSAGQGVWDGANVLT
len: 16
j_gene: TRBJ2-6
d_gene: TRBD1
v_gene: TRBV30

CDR3aa: ASSVYPGRGNTIY
len: 13
j_gene: TRBJ1-3
d_gene: -
v_gene: TRBV2

CDR3aa: ASNPFTGGGQPQH
len: 13
j_gene: TRBJ1-5
d_gene: TRBD1
v_gene: TRBV28

CDR3aa: ASSQDRLAGAYEQY
len: 14
j_gene: TRBJ2-7
d_gene: TRBD2
v_gene: TRBV4-3

CDR3aa: ASSLGVRFYNEQF
len: 13
j_gene: TRBJ2-1
d_gene: -
v_gene: TRBV13

CDR3aa: ASSQFTGGGNQPQH
len: 14
j_gene: TRBJ1-5
d_gene: TRBD1
v_gene: TRBV4-3

CDR3aa: AWNSGRAGELF
len: 11
j_gene: TRBJ2-2
d_gene: TRBD2
v_gene: TRBV30

CDR3aa: ASSKWGDGGSNEQF
len: 14
j_gene: TRBJ2-1
d_gene: -
v_gene: TRBV5-1

CDR3aa: ASTMGLPLGEQF
len: 12
j_gene: TRBJ2-1
d_gene: -
v_gene: TRBV6-1

CDR3aa: ASTIAGAAGELF
len: 12
j_gene: TRBJ2-2
d_gene: TRBD2
v_gene: TRBV7-9

CDR3aa: ASSLGQGIWNEQF
len: 13
j_gene: TRBJ2-1
d_gene: TRBD1
v_gene: TRBV5-8

CDR3aa: SVEGPRVGEQY
len: 11
j_gene: TRBJ2-7
d_gene: -
v_gene: TRBV29-1

CDR3aa: ASSSGGPQETQY
len: 12
j_gene: TRBJ2-5
d_gene: -
v_gene: TRBV5-1

CDR3aa: AWSVTTVGEQF
len: 11
j_gene: TRBJ2-1
d_gene: -
v_gene: TRBV30

CDR3aa: ASSLTGGLPQETQY
len: 14
j_gene: TRBJ2-5
d_gene: TRBD1
v_gene: TRBV5-1